This T cell receptor beta chain was sequenced during a study of blood T cell repertoires in COVID-19. As for the study in general: Sites in the United States, Italy and Spain provided acute and convalescent COVID-19 samples. In each case, the material was cDNA or gDNA derived from T cells, B-cell-depleted T cells, or PBMCs.

Trimming removed 3 bases at V and 0 bases at J, with 8 bases between. The CDR3 has 14 residues. Germline loops: CDR1 LNHDA, CDR2 SQIVND (reference sequence). In the original analysis: From reference gene primer amplification, estimates of nucleated cell counts were derived. Clones were read by immunoSEQ multiplex PCR, and TCRdb kept only the in-frame ones, dropping some. V and J calls and clone size are given by that table; D and trimming were obtained from the DNA. The table shows under 55,000 clones, with roughly 90% occurring only once. Material: peripheral blood. The V and J genes are TRBV19 and TRBJ1-2; D remains unclear. The source is a human donor in a cohort sampled during active COVID-19. The CDR3 DNA reads TGTGCCAGTAGTATCGGGTCAGCTAACTATGGCTACACCTTC. Translation: CASSIGSANYGYTF.